This T cell receptor (beta chain) was sequenced in a study of a mutant IDH1 vaccine in newly diagnosed glioma. The wider study: Before enrollment, the patients had been treated with radiotherapy alone, temozolomide alone, or both together. Most of them had received both.

TCRdb's table, derived via immunoSEQ multiplex PCR, lists solely in-frame clones and lacks some. The sample consists of tens of thousands of clones, about four fifths of them appearing once. Noted time point: week 35, safety follow-up. Doses of 300 ug of mutant IDH1 20-mer peptide were given with topical imiquimod. Donors harbored newly found WHO grade 3 or 4 IDH1-mutant, ATRX-lost astrocytomas. In germline, CDR1 is SGHNT, CDR2 YYREEE (reference sequence). The CDR3 extends over 15 amino acids. The J segment lost 7 bases and the V segment lost 2 bases, leaving 11 bases of the junction unmatched. Comment on this clone: Its cognate antigen is unknown.

The sequencing here drew on PBMCs, taken from a glioma patient whose treatment included an IDH1 peptide vaccine. This clonotype was obtained from a man aged 35-49 years with glioma. This chain links TRBV5-4 with TRBJ2-5, with TRBD2 matching 7 bases. CDR3 region: CASSFLAGGGSTQYF. The CDR3 DNA reads TGTGCCAGCAGCTTCTTAGCGGGCGGAGGTTCGACCCAGTACTTC. The variable domain in full, with the rest retrieved from reference TRBV5-4 and TRBJ2-5, is ETGVTQSPTHLIKTRGQQVTLRCSSQSGHNTVSWYQQALGQGPQFIFQYYREEENGRGNFPPRFSGLQFPNYSSELNVNALELDDSALYLCASSFLAGGGSTQYFGPGTRLLVL.